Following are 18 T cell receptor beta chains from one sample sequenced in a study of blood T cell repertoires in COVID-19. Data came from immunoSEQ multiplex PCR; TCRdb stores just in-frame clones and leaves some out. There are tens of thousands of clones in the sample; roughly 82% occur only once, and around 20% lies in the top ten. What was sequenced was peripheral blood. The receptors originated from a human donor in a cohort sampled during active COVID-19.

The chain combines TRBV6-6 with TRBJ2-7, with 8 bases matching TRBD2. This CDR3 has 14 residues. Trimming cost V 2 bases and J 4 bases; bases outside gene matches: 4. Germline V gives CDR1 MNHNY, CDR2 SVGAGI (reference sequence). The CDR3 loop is CASSYKGLGYEQYF. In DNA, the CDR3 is TGTGCCAGCAGTTACAAGGGACTAGGGTACGAGCAGTACTTC.

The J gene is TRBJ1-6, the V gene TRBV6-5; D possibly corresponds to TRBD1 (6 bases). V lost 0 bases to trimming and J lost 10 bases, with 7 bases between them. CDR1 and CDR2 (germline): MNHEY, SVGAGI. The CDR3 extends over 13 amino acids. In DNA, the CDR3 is TGTGCCAGCAGTTACTCGACAGGATCACCCCTCCACTTT. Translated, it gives CASSYSTGSPLHF.

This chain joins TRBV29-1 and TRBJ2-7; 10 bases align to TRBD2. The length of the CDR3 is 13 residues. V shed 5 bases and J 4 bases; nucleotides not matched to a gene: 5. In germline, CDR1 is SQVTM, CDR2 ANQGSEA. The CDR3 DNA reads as TGCAGCGTTCCTAGCGGGGGCCATTACGAGCAGTACTTC. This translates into CSVPSGGHYEQYF.

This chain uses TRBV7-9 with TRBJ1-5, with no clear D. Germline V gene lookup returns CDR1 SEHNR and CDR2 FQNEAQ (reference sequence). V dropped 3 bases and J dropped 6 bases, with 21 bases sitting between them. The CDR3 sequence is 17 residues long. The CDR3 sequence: CASSLTVGGRGGQPQHF. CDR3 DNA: TGTGCCAGCAGCTTGACCGTCGGCGGGCGCGGTGGTCAGCCCCAGCATTTT.

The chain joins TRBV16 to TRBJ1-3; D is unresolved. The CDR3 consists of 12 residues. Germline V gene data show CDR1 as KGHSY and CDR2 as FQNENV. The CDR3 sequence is CASGEYGNTIYF. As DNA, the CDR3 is TGTGCGAGCGGGGAGTATGGAAACACCATATATTTT.

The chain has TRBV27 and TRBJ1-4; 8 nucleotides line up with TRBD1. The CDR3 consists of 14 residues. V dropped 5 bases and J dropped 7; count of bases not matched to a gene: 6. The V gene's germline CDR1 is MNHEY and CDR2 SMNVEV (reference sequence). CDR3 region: CASSVDRGGEKLFF. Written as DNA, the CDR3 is TGTGCCAGCAGTGTAGACAGGGGAGGTGAAAAACTGTTTTTT.

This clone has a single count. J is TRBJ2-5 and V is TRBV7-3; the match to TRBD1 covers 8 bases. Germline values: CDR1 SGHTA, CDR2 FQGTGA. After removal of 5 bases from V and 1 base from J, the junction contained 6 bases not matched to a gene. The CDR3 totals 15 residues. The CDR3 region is CASSPNRGSQETQYF. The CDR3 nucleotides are TGTGCCAGCAGCCCGAACAGGGGGTCCCAAGAGACCCAGTACTTC.

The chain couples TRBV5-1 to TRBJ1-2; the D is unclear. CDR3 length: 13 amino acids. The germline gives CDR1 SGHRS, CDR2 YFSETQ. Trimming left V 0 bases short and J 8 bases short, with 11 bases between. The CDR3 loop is CASSLGGDDGYTF. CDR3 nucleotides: TGCGCCAGCAGCTTGGGCGGGGATGACGGCTACACCTTC.

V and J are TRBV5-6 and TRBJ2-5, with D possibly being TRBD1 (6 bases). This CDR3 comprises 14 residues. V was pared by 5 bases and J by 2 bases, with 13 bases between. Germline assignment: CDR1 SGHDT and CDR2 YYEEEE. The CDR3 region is CASSSQQGQETQYF. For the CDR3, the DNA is TGTGCCAGCAGTTCCCAACAGGGACAAGAGACCCAGTACTTC. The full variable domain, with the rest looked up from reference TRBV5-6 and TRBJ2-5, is DAGVTQSPTHLIKTRGQQVTLRCSPKSGHDTVSWYQQALGQGPQFIFQYYEEEERQRGNFPDRFSGHQFPNYSSELNVNALLLGDSALYLCASSSQQGQETQYFGPGTRLLVL.

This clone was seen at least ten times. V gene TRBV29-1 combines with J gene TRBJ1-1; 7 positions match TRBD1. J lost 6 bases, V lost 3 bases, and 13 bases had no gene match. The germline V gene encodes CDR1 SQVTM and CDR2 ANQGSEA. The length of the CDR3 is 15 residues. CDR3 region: CSVDGRQGKGAEAFF. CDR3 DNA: TGCAGCGTTGACGGAAGACAGGGAAAGGGTGCTGAAGCTTTCTTT. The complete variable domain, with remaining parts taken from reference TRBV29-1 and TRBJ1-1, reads SAVISQKPSRDICQRGTSLTIQCQVDSQVTMMFWYRQQPGQSLTLIATANQGSEATYESGFVIDKFPISRPNLTFSTLTVSNMSPEDSSIYLCSVDGRQGKGAEAFFGQGTRLTVV.

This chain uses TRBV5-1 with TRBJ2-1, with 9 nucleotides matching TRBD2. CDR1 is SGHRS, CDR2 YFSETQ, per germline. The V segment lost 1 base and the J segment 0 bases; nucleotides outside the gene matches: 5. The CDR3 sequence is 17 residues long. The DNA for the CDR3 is TGCGCCAGCAGCTTGATGGCTAGCGGGACCTCCTACAATGAGCAGTTCTTC. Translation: CASSLMASGTSYNEQFF.

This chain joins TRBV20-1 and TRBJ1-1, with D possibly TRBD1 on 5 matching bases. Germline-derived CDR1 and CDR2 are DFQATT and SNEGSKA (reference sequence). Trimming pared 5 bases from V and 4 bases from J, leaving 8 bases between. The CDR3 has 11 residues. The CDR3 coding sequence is TGCAGTGCTCAGGGTGGCACTGAAGCTTTCTTT. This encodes CSAQGGTEAFF.

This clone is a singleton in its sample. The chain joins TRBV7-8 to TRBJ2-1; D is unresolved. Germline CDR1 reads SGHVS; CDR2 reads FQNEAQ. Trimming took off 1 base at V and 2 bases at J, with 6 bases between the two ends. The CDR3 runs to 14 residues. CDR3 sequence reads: CASSLVSAYNEQFF. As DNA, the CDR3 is TGTGCCAGCAGCTTAGTCAGCGCCTACAATGAGCAGTTCTTC.

The CDR3 is CASSNRDRGTHEQYF. The DNA of the CDR3 is TGTGCCAGCAGCAACCGGGACAGGGGAACCCACGAGCAGTACTTC. J is TRBJ2-7 and V is TRBV7-9; 10 positions match TRBD1. Germline V gives CDR1 SEHNR, CDR2 FQNEAQ (reference sequence). This CDR3 spans 15 amino acids. Trimming removed 5 bases from V and 5 bases from J; junction bases left unmatched: 9.

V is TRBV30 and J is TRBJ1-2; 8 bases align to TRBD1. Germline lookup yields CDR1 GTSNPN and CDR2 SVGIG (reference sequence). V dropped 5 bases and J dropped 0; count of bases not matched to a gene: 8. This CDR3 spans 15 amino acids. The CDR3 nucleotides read TGTGCCTGGGGTCGACAGGGGTCTACTAACTATGGCTACACCTTC. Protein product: CAWGRQGSTNYGYTF.

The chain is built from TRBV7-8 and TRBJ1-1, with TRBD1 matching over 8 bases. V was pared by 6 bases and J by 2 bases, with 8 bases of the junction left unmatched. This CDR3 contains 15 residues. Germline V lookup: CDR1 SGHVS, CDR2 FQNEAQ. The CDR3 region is CASRSQGAFNTEAFF. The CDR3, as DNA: TGTGCCAGCAGATCTCAGGGGGCCTTCAACACTGAAGCTTTCTTT.

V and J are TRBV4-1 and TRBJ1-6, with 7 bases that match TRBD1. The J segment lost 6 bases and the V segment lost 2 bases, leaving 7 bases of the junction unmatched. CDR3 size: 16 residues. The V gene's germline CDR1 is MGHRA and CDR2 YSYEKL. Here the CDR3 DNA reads TGCGCCAGCAGCCAAAGGGACAGAAAACTTAATTCACCCCTCCACTTT. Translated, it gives CASSQRDRKLNSPLHF.

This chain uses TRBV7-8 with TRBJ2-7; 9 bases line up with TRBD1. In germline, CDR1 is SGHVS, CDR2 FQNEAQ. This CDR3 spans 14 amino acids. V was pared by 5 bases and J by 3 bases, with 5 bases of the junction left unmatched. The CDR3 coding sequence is TGTGCCAGCAGCCCTTGGACAGGGGACTACGAGCAGTACTTC. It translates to CASSPWTGDYEQYF.